This TCR beta chain was sequenced during a study of blood T cell repertoires in COVID-19. Overall study context: Samples came from the United States, Italy and Spain, spanning acute and convalescent COVID-19.

V was pared by 8 bases and J by 2 bases, with 12 bases between. This CDR3 region has 14 residues. Germline V CDR1 and CDR2: SNHLY, FYNNEI. The data were produced by immunoSEQ multiplex PCR, yet TCRdb's version contains in-frame clones alone and is incomplete. Of fewer than 350,000 clones detected, roughly 86% appear once; the ten largest clones hold 2% to 2.5%. The J gene is TRBJ2-2, the V gene TRBV2; tentative D call: TRBD1 (6 bases). The sequenced sample was peripheral blood. This TCR came from a woman in her thirties who had recovered from COVID-19. CDR3 protein: CASQDRENTGELFF. Here the CDR3 DNA reads TGTGCCAGCCAGGACAGAGAAAACACCGGGGAGCTGTTTTTT.